This T cell receptor beta chain was captured by sequencing in a study of molecular identifiers for immune sequencing clone quantification. Both previously described methods and listed TCR primers were employed to make bulk TCR libraries. Using its own MiXCR run on the PCR reads, TCRdb lists one record per CDR3 protein. Of 85,000 to 130,000 distinct CDR3 sequences in the sample, about 35% were seen once. The CDR3 totals 17 residues. V was pared by 0 bases and J by 2 bases, with 7 bases of the junction left unmatched. Per the germline V gene, CDR1 is LGHNA and CDR2 is YSLEER. The chain carries TRBV4-3 and TRBJ2-3, with 8 bases matching TRBD2. The specimen was naive CD8+ T cells from blood, with Jurkat cell RNA spiked in. Documented subset: FACS-sorted CD8+CD4-CCR7+CD45RA+ naive T cells. This receptor was obtained from a human donor in good health. Some libraries in this study had Jurkat cell RNA spiked in. CDR3 sequence: CASSQEVVAGFTDTQYF. CDR3 DNA: TGCGCCAGCAGCCAAGAGGTGGTAGCGGGATTCACAGATACGCAGTATTTT.